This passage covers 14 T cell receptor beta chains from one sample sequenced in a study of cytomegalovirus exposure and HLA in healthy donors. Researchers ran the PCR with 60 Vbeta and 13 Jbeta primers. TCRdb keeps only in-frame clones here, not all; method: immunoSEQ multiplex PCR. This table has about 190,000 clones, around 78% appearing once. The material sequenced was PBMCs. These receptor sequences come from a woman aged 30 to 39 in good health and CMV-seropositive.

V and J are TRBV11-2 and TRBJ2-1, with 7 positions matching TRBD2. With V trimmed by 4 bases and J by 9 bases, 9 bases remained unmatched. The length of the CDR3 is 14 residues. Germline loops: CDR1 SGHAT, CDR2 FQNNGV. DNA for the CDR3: TGTGCCAGCAGCTCCCGGGGAGGGGTAAGTGAGCAGTTCTTC. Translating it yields CASSSRGGVSEQFF.

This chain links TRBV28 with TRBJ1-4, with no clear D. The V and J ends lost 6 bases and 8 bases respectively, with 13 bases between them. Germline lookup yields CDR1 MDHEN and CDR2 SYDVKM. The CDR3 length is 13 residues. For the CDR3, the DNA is TGTGCCAGCAGCCCGGGCCGGGAGGAAAAACTGTTTTTT. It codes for CASSPGREEKLFF.

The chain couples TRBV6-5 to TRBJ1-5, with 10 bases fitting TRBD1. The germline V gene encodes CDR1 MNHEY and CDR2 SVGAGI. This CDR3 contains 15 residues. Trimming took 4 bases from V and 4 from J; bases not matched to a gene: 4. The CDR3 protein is CASSSTGQGNQPQHF. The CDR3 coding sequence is TGTGCCAGCAGTTCAACGGGACAGGGGAATCAGCCCCAGCATTTT.

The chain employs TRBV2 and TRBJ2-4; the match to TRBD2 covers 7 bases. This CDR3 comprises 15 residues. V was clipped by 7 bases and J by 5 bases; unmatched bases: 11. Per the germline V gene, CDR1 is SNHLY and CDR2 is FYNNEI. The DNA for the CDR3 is TGTGCCAGCATGGGTAGGGAGGGCCAGGAAAACATTCAGTACTTC. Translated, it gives CASMGREGQENIQYF.

This CDR3 reads CASSFMEGEKLFF. The CDR3 DNA reads as TGCGCCAGCAGCTTCATGGAGGGGGAAAAACTGTTTTTT. This rearrangement joins TRBV5-1 to TRBJ1-4; D possibly corresponds to TRBD1 (5 bases). Trimming pared 2 bases from V and 8 bases from J, leaving 10 bases between. CDR3 length: 13 amino acids. In germline, CDR1 is SGHRS, CDR2 YFSETQ.

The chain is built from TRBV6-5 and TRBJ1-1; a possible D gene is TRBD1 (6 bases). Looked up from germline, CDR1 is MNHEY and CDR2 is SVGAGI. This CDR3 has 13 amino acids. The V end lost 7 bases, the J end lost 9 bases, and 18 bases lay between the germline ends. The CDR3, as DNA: TGTGCCAGCACGGATCCCAGGGGCTGGAAAGCTTTCTTT. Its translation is CASTDPRGWKAFF.

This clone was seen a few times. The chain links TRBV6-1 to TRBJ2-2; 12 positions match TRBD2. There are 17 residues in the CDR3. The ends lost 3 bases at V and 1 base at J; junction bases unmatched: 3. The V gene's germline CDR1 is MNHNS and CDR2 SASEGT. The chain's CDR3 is CASSDLAGGRNTGELFF. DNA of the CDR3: TGTGCCAGCAGTGATCTAGCGGGGGGGAGGAACACCGGGGAGCTGTTTTTT.

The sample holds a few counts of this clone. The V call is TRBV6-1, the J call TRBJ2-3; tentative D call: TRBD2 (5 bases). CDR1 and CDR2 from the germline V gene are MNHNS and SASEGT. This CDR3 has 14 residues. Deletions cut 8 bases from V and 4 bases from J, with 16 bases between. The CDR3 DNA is TGTGCCAGCCAGAAGGAGCGGCGGTCAGATACGCAGTATTTT. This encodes CASQKERRSDTQYF.

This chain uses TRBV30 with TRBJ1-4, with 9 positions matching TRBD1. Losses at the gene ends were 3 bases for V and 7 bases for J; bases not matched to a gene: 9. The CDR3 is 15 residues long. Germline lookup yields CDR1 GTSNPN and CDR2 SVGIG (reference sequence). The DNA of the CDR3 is TGTGCCTGGAGGGAACCGGGACAGGGAAGTGAAAAACTGTTTTTT. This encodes CAWREPGQGSEKLFF. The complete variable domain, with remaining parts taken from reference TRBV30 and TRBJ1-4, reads SQTIHQWPATLVQPVGSPLSLECTVEGTSNPNLYWYRQAAGRGLQLLFYSVGIGQISSEVPQNLSASRPQDRQFILSSKKLLLSDSGFYLCAWREPGQGSEKLFFGSGTQLSVL.

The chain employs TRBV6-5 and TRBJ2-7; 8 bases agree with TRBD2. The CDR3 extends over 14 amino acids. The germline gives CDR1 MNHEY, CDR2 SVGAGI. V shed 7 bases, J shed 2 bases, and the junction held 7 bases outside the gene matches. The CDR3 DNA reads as TGTGCCAGCACACGGGGGGGGCCCACCTACGAGCAGTACTTC. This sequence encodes CASTRGGPTYEQYF.

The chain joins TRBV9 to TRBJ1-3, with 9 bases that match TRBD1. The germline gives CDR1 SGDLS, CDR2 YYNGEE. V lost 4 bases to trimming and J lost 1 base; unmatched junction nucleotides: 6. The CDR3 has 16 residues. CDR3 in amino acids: CASSQGGTGSGNTIYF. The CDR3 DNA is TGTGCCAGCAGCCAAGGCGGGACAGGGTCTGGAAACACCATATATTTT.

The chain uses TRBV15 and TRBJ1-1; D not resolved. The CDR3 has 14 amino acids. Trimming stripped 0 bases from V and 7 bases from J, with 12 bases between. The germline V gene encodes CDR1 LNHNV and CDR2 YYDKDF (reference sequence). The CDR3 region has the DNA TGTGCCACCAGCAGAGATGTAGGCGGAAGTGAAGCTTTCTTT. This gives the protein CATSRDVGGSEAFF.

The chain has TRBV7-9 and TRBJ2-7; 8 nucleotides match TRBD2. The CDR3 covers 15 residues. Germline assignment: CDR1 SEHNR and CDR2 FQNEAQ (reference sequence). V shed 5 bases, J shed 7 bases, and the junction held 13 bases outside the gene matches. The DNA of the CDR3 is TGTGCCAGCAGCCCCGGGGGGACGGGAGGGGCGGAGCAGTACTTC. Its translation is CASSPGGTGGAEQYF.

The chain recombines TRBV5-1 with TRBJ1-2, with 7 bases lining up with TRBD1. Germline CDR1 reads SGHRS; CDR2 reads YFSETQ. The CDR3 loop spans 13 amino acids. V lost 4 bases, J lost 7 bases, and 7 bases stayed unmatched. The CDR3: CASSLQGTGGYTF. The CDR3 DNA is TGCGCCAGCAGCCTACAGGGGACTGGTGGCTACACCTTC.